This passage covers 11 T cell receptor beta chains from one sample sequenced in a study of blood T cell repertoires in COVID-19. Produced via immunoSEQ multiplex PCR; TCRdb's table is partial and in-frame only. The data hold 100,000 or so clones, with approximately 90% observed a single time. Sequences were obtained from peripheral blood. Receptors originate from a man aged 55 to 70 with acute or convalescent COVID-19.

This rearrangement joins TRBV19 to TRBJ2-7; TRBD2 is a possible D gene (6 bases). Trimming cost V 6 bases and J 2 bases, with 17 bases left between them. The germline V gene encodes CDR1 LNHDA and CDR2 SQIVND (reference sequence). The CDR3 spans 15 residues. CDR3 sequence: CASSHPGGSAYEQYF. In nucleotides, the CDR3 is TGTGCCAGTAGCCATCCCGGGGGTTCGGCCTACGAGCAGTACTTC.

The chain employs TRBV28 and TRBJ2-7; 7 bases align to TRBD1. The length of the CDR3 is 13 residues. Looked up from germline, CDR1 is MDHEN and CDR2 is SYDVKM. Trimming cost V 10 bases and J 5 bases; bases outside gene matches: 11. The CDR3 protein is CATSTGNSNEQYF. DNA for the CDR3: TGTGCCACTTCGACAGGGAACTCGAACGAGCAGTACTTC.

The chain couples TRBV28 to TRBJ1-1; D gene uncertain. V was trimmed by 4 bases and J by 8 bases, leaving 11 bases between them. The CDR3 totals 12 residues. The germline V gene has CDR1 MDHEN and CDR2 SYDVKM. The DNA of the CDR3 is TGTGCCAGCAGTTCGCGTACGGGGGAAGCTTTCTTT. It codes for CASSSRTGEAFF.

This chain joins TRBV27 and TRBJ2-7; weak D call: TRBD1 (5 bases). Germline V lookup: CDR1 MNHEY, CDR2 SMNVEV (reference sequence). Trimming removed 2 bases from V and 4 bases from J, with 12 bases in between. The CDR3 is made up of 14 amino acids. CDR3 nucleotides: TGTGCCAGCAGTTTAAAAGGGGCGACGTACGAGCAGTACTTC. Encoded protein: CASSLKGATYEQYF.

V usage is TRBV2 and J usage is TRBJ2-1, with TRBD2 matching 10 bases. This CDR3 comprises 13 residues. The germline CDR1 and CDR2 sequences are SNHLY and FYNNEI. The J segment lost 9 bases and the V segment lost 4 bases, leaving 3 bases of the junction unmatched. CDR3 amino acids: CASSVQRGGEQFF. DNA of the CDR3: TGTGCCAGCAGTGTTCAGCGGGGGGGTGAGCAGTTCTTC. The entire variable domain, with the rest obtained from reference TRBV2 and TRBJ2-1, is as follows: EPEVTQTPSHQVTQMGQEVILRCVPISNHLYFYWYRQILGQKVEFLVSFYNNEISEKSEIFDDQFSVERPDGSNFTLKIRSTKLEDSAMYFCASSVQRGGEQFFGPGTRLTVL.

This sequence joins TRBV7-9 and TRBJ2-1, with D possibly being TRBD1 (6 bases). Between the trimmed V and J ends, which lost 5 bases and 0 bases, there was a span of 11 bases. Per germline, CDR1 SEHNR and CDR2 FQNEAQ (reference sequence). This CDR3 has 15 residues. The CDR3 sequence: CASSLDSFSYNEQFF. In DNA, the CDR3 is TGTGCCAGCAGCCTGGACAGCTTCTCCTACAATGAGCAGTTCTTC. The full variable domain, with the rest looked up from reference TRBV7-9 and TRBJ2-1, is DTGVSQNPRHKITKRGQNVTFRCDPISEHNRLYWYRQTLGQGPEFLTYFQNEAQLEKSRLLSDRFSAERPKGSFSTLEIQRTEQGDSAMYLCASSLDSFSYNEQFFGPGTRLTVL.

The chain carries TRBV11-3 and TRBJ2-3, with D hard to call. The CDR3 runs 13 residues. From germline, CDR1 is SGHNT and CDR2 YENEEA. The V and J ends lost 2 bases and 0 bases respectively, with 3 bases between them. CDR3 residues: CASSLHSTDTQYF. DNA for the CDR3: TGTGCCAGCAGCTTACATAGCACAGATACGCAGTATTTT.

The V gene is TRBV24-1, the J gene TRBJ2-5, with TRBD2 identical over 11 bases. The junction had 25 bases not matched to a gene; V was cut back by 0 bases and J by 5 bases. The CDR3 has 23 residues. Per the germline V gene, CDR1 is KGHDR and CDR2 is SFDVKD. The CDR3 region is CATSDLQRDSGRGGLPIHETQYF. CDR3 nucleotides: TGTGCCACCAGTGATTTGCAGCGTGATAGCGGGAGGGGTGGACTGCCGATACACGAGACCCAGTACTTC.

CDR3: CASSGTRGTQYF. The DNA for the CDR3 is TGTGCCAGCTCCGGGACTCGCGGGACGCAGTATTTT. This chain uses TRBV28 with TRBJ2-3; tentatively, D is TRBD2 (6 bases). Germline CDR1 and CDR2: MDHEN and SYDVKM. V was cut by 8 bases and J by 9 bases, with 15 bases left in between. The CDR3 covers 12 residues.

The CDR3 loop reads CASSPIGGGGQPQHF. DNA for the CDR3: TGTGCCAGCAGCCCCATCGGGGGAGGGGGACAGCCCCAGCATTTT. This rearrangement joins TRBV7-3 to TRBJ1-5, with D possibly matching TRBD1 (6 bases). CDR1 is SGHTA, CDR2 FQGTGA, per germline. With 5 bases removed from V and 7 bases from J, the gap between germline ends came to 18 bases. This CDR3 region has 15 residues. Full variable domain (rest looked up from reference TRBV7-3 and TRBJ1-5): GAGVSQTPSNKVTEKGKYVELRCDPISGHTALYWYRQSLGQGPEFLIYFQGTGAADDSGLPNDRFFAVRPEGSVSTLKIQRTERGDSAVYLCASSPIGGGGQPQHFGDGTRLSIL.

The genes are TRBV6-1 and TRBJ1-2, with a weak D call TRBD1 (6 bases). Germline V CDR1 and CDR2: MNHNS, SASEGT. Trimming stripped 2 bases from V and 4 bases from J, with 11 bases between. There are 14 residues in the CDR3. CDR3 protein: CASSEYRVGYGYTF. CDR3 DNA: TGTGCCAGCAGTGAATACAGGGTTGGCTATGGCTACACCTTC.